The 26 T cell receptor beta chains below come from one sample, sequenced in a study of tumor-infiltrating lymphocytes in primary liver carcinoma. Starting material of 450 to 500 ng total RNA yielded TCR beta cDNA via a constant-region primer. Three nested multiplex PCR rounds, a slightly modified ARM-PCR method, built the TCR beta libraries. A C-beta reverse primer was combined with TRBV1-TRBV30 forward primers in the first two PCR rounds, and each round had roughly 9 cycles. TCRdb reprocessed the multiplex PCR reads with MiXCR, giving one entry per CDR3 protein. In the table there are 44,000 or so distinct CDR3 sequences, around 64% of which are singletons. Unsorted bulk tissue of about 20-32 mg yielded co-extracted RNA and DNA. Sequenced input: liver tumor tissue from sampling region 5. This sample's subset: tumor region T5, tumor centre. The receptors originated from a man between 40 and 49 years old with primary liver carcinoma and hepatitis B virus infection.

Details on this clonotype: One end of the junction does not line up with germline, which may come from a read error. The gene calls are TRBV29-1 and TRBJ2-3; D is perhaps TRBD1 (5 bases). The CDR3 loop spans 14 amino acids. Germline CDR1 and CDR2: SQVTM and ANQGSEA. Written as DNA, the CDR3 is TGCAGCGTTGAAAGCAGGGATGGCACACATACGCAATTTTTT. It is translated as CSVESRDGTHTQFF.

For this clonotype: Here the CDR3 omits its conserved ending phenylalanine or tryptophan, so a read error is the likely source. The J gene is TRBJ2-7, the V gene TRBV6-2 or TRBV6-3, with 8 nucleotides matching TRBD2. With 6 bases clipped from V and 0 bases from J, the junction kept 7 bases outside the gene matches. The germline V gene has CDR1 MNHEY and CDR2 SVGEGT. The CDR3 sequence is 15 residues long. For the CDR3, the DNA is TGTGCCAGCAGATACACCAGCGGGAGCTCCTACGAGCAGTACCTC. Its protein is CASRYTSGSSYEQYL.

The chain links TRBV12-3 or TRBV12-4 to TRBJ2-7; D remains ambiguous. V was cut by 2 bases and J by 9 bases, with 14 bases left in between. The CDR3 covers 13 residues. The DNA for the CDR3 is TGTGCCAGCAGTTTAAGGGAATCCTATGGGCAGTACTTC. Amino acid sequence: CASSLRESYGQYF.

A remark on this clonotype: One end of the junction is discordant with germline, which a read error may explain. The rearrangement joins TRBV5-1 to TRBJ2-3; 10 nucleotides align to TRBD2. This CDR3 is built from 15 residues. Germline CDR1 is SGHRS and CDR2 is YFSETQ. The CDR3, as DNA: TGCGCCAGCAGCTTACTAGCGGGAAGCACAGATACGCAATATTTT. Translated: CASSLLAGSTDTQYF.

The gene calls are TRBV20-1 and TRBJ2-3; D may correspond to TRBD1 or TRBD2 (6 bases each). The CDR3 extends over 13 amino acids. From germline, CDR1 is DFQATT and CDR2 SNEGSKA (reference sequence). Trimming removed 7 bases at V and 6 bases at J, with 17 bases between. CDR3 in DNA: TGCAGTGAAAGGGGGGTCAGTGGTGATACGCAGTATTTT. The encoded protein is CSERGVSGDTQYF.

In its sample, this clonotype is medium-sized. The CDR3 reads CASSFHSTDTQYF. The CDR3 DNA follows: TGTGCCAGCAGCTTCCATAGCACAGATACGCAGTATTTT. V gene TRBV11-2 combines with J gene TRBJ2-3; D is undetermined. The V gene's germline CDR1 is SGHAT and CDR2 FQNNGV. The CDR3 runs to 13 residues. V shed 3 bases and J shed 0 bases, with 4 bases lying between them.

As concerns this clonotype: At one boundary the junction diverges from the germline segment, which might be a read error. The chain combines TRBV29-1 with TRBJ1-1; D call uncertain. CDR1 and CDR2 from the germline V gene are SQVTM and ANQGSEA. This CDR3 spans 12 amino acids. For the CDR3, the DNA is TGCAGCGTTGGGAAGTGGAGCACTGACGCTTTCTTT. It encodes CSVGKWSTDAFF. Combining the CDR3 with reference TRBV29-1 and TRBJ1-1 gives the whole variable domain SAVISQKPSRDICQRGTSLTIQCQVDSQVTMMFWYRQQPGQSLTLIATANQGSEATYESGFVIDKFPISRPNLTFSTLTVSNMSPEDSSIYLCSVGKWSTDAFFGQGTRLTVV.

As regards this clonotype: In this CDR3 the conserved last residue, phenylalanine or tryptophan, is missing, so a read error is likely. This rearrangement joins TRBV12-3 or TRBV12-4 to TRBJ1-5, with D possibly being TRBD1 (6 bases). The CDR3 spans 16 residues. Trimming removed 10 bases at V and 1 base at J, with 20 bases between. The CDR3, as DNA: TGTGCCAACAGAGGGGGGGGCAACTTGAGCAATCAGCCCCAGCATTCT. Its protein product is CANRGGGNLSNQPQHS.

J is TRBJ2-3 and V is TRBV27, with D perhaps matching TRBD1 (5 bases). The germline CDR1 and CDR2 sequences are MNHEY and SMNVEV (reference sequence). Trimming cost V 6 bases and J 0 bases, with 16 bases left between them. CDR3 length: 16 amino acids. The CDR3 region is CASSWSGPPSTDTQYF. The CDR3 DNA reads TGTGCCAGCAGCTGGTCAGGGCCTCCTAGCACAGATACGCAGTATTTT.

This chain connects TRBV5-6 to TRBJ2-7; no reliable D call. The CDR3 is 14 amino acids. Germline V gene sequence: CDR1 SGHDT, CDR2 YYEEEE. The V gene lost 6 bases and the J gene lost 2 bases, with 15 bases spanning the gap. DNA for the CDR3: TGTGCCAGCACCCGAAAAGGTCAACCCTACGAGCAGTACTTC. It codes for CASTRKGQPYEQYF.

Of note for this clonotype: One end of the junction does not line up with germline, which may come from a read error. The gene calls are TRBV6-6 and TRBJ2-1, with TRBD2 identical over 11 bases. The CDR3 spans 19 residues. CDR1 and CDR2 (germline): MNHNY, SVGAGI (reference sequence). CDR3 nucleotides: TGTGCCAGCAGTTACTCGCGGGGGCGGGGGACTAGCGGCTACGATGAGCAGTTCTTC. As protein: CASSYSRGRGTSGYDEQFF.

Of note for this clonotype: Its ends do not fully match the called genes, so a read error is possible. V gene TRBV4-2 combines with J gene TRBJ1-6, with D perhaps matching TRBD1 (6 bases). The CDR3 totals 16 residues. Germline CDR1 reads LGHNA; CDR2 reads YNFKEQ. The CDR3 sequence is CASSESRVGAYSPLHF. The CDR3 region has the DNA TGTGCCAGCAGCGAATCCCGAGTGGGGGCTTATTCACCGCTCCACTTT.

V usage is TRBV4-2 and J usage is TRBJ2-3; D unclear. CDR1 is LGHNA, CDR2 YNFKEQ, per germline. Trimming left V 1 base short and J 9 bases short, with 8 bases between. The CDR3 contains 12 residues. The CDR3: CASSQGDSTQYF. The CDR3 nucleotides are TGTGCCAGCAGCCAAGGGGATTCAACGCAGTATTTT.

This sequence joins TRBV12-3 or TRBV12-4 and TRBJ2-7; 8 bases match TRBD1. This CDR3 has 12 amino acids. V shed 3 bases, J shed 13 bases, and the junction held 8 bases outside the gene matches. The CDR3 is CASSFQGAVKYF. The CDR3 region has the DNA TGTGCCAGCAGTTTCCAGGGGGCGGTAAAATACTTC.

In its sample, this clonotype is medium-sized. The chain carries TRBV11-2 and TRBJ1-3, with no clear D. Germline CDR1 reads SGHAT; CDR2 reads FQNNGV. This CDR3 spans 14 amino acids. Trimming left V 3 bases short and J 2 bases short, with 8 bases between. Here the CDR3 DNA reads TGTGCCAGCAGCTTGACCTCGCCTGGAAACACCATATATTTT. As protein: CASSLTSPGNTIYF.

This rearrangement joins TRBV5-1 to TRBJ2-3; the D gene could be TRBD1 or TRBD2 (5 bases each). V gave up 0 bases and J gave up 1 base, with 9 bases separating them. The CDR3 sequence is 15 residues long. Germline CDR1 is SGHRS and CDR2 is YFSETQ. The CDR3 protein is CASSLASRGTDTQYF. The DNA for the CDR3 is TGCGCCAGCAGCTTGGCTAGCAGGGGCACAGATACGCAGTATTTT.

Comments on this clonotype: A much bigger clone sits one base away, suggesting this may be a read error. The chain is built from TRBV28 and TRBJ1-4; TRBD1 agrees at 10 bases. The CDR3 is made up of 15 amino acids. The germline V gene encodes CDR1 MDHEN and CDR2 SYDVKM. Here the CDR3 reads CTSSSPGQGTEKLFF. CDR3 bases: TGTACCAGCAGTTCTCCGGGACAGGGGACTGAAAAACTGTTTTTT.

The sample holds one count of this clonotype. As DNA, the CDR3 is TGTGCCAGCAGCTTAGCGGCTAGAGAATGCAAGCGGTACTTC. This codes for CASSLAARECKRYF. The chain employs TRBV11-2 and TRBJ2-7; D ambiguous. The CDR3 contains 14 residues. Trimming took off 1 base at V and 12 bases at J, with 19 bases between the two ends. Germline values: CDR1 SGHAT, CDR2 FQNNGV.

This clonotype was picked up a small number of times. A read error may be the cause here, since a much bigger clone is one base away. J is TRBJ1-1 and V is TRBV7-9, with D possibly TRBD1 on 5 matching bases. The V gene's germline CDR1 is SEHNR and CDR2 FQNEAQ (reference sequence). This CDR3 has 12 amino acids. As DNA, the CDR3 is TGTGGCAGCAGCTTTGCGGGGCAGCGGGCTTTCTTT. Translation gives CGSSFAGQRAFF.

Turning to this clonotype: Given the absence of the conserved phenylalanine or tryptophan at the CDR3 end, a read error is likely. The rearrangement uses TRBV6-5 and TRBJ2-7; unclear D gene. Germline CDR1 and CDR2: MNHEY and SVGAGI. The CDR3 loop spans 13 amino acids. The V end lost 10 bases, the J end lost 0 bases, and 13 bases lay between the germline ends. CDR3 nucleotides: TGTGCCAACAGCTTGGACGACTCCTACGAGCAGTACTCC. Its protein product is CANSLDDSYEQYS.

Points on this clonotype: One end of the junction varies from germline; a read error may be responsible. The chain uses TRBV6-1 and TRBJ1-1; weak D call: TRBD1 (5 bases). Germline V gene data show CDR1 as MNHNS and CDR2 as SASEGT. This CDR3 comprises 14 residues. CDR3 DNA sequence: TGCGCCAGCAACGATAGGAGAGGGGCCCCTGGAGCTTTCTTT. The encoded protein is CASNDRRGAPGAFF.

The V and J genes are TRBV25-1 and TRBJ2-7; either TRBD1 or TRBD2 may fit D (6 bases each). The CDR3 consists of 13 residues. CDR1 is MGHDK, CDR2 SYGVNS, per germline. Trimming took 6 bases from V and 8 from J, leaving 17 bases between them. CDR3 in amino acids: CASRDRTMVKQYF. The CDR3, as DNA: TGTGCCAGCAGAGACAGGACTATGGTTAAGCAGTACTTC.

The genes are TRBV4-1 and TRBJ2-7; D unresolved. The CDR3 has 16 amino acids. Germline V gene sequence: CDR1 MGHRA, CDR2 YSYEKL. The V end lost 4 bases, the J end lost 4 bases, and 20 bases lay between the germline ends. The CDR3 spells CASSPGRSSRSYEQYF. In DNA, the CDR3 is TGCGCCAGCAGCCCCGGCCGGTCGAGCAGATCTTACGAGCAGTACTTC.

CDR3 bases: TGTGCCAGCAGACACTCCAATACCGGGACAGGGGGCCTAGATACGCAGTATTTT. Translating gives CASRHSNTGTGGLDTQYF. The chain links TRBV28 to TRBJ2-3, with 12 bases that match TRBD1. The CDR3 is 18 amino acids. Germline lookup yields CDR1 MDHEN and CDR2 SYDVKM. Trimming took 6 bases from V and 5 from J; bases not matched to a gene: 15.

This clonotype appeared many times. The chain combines TRBV14 with TRBJ2-2; weak D call: TRBD1 (5 bases). This CDR3 has 14 amino acids. Trimming shortened V by 6 bases and J by 3 bases, and 11 bases separated the two germline ends. Germline CDR1 and CDR2: SGHDN and FVKESK. The CDR3 protein is CASRSARDTGELFF. The DNA of the CDR3 is TGTGCCAGCAGAAGTGCCAGGGACACCGGGGAGCTGTTTTTT.

On this clonotype itself: A junction boundary mismatches the germline segment, possibly from a read error. The chain joins TRBV6-6 to TRBJ2-3; D is uncertain. CDR1 is MNHNY, CDR2 SVGAGI, per germline (reference sequence). The CDR3 covers 19 residues. The CDR3 loop is CTSSTPSPTAVSSTDTQYF. For the CDR3, the DNA is TGTACCAGCAGTACCCCTTCCCCTACGGCAGTTTCTAGCACAGATACGCAGTATTTT.